The rows below give T cell receptor beta chains drawn from one sample of a study of T cells in Graves' hyperthyroidism and ophthalmopathy. In TCRdb, the multiplex PCR reads were re-called with MiXCR into one record per CDR3 protein. The top ten clones hold over 15% of a sample with about 570,000 distinct CDR3 sequences, 40% to 55% of them seen once. The sequencing sample was made of peripheral blood or thyroid tissue (not recorded which). These receptor sequences come from an adult woman with Graves' disease, either hyperthyroidism or ophthalmopathy (not recorded which). Both conserved end residues are part of each CDR3. The D gene is left open where the match is weak. Not all rows give a size; the values are once, few, many and, for expanded clones, a class.

>TRBD2|NA|TRBV6-2/TRBV6-3|TRBJ2-3
TGTGCCAGCGGCTGGACGAGACTAGCGGGAGTAAAGAGTGGATGGGCAGATACGCAGTATTTT
CASGWTRLAGVKSGWADTQYF
>TRBD1|many|TRBV19|TRBJ2-2
TGTGCCGGAGGGGACAGGGGGGTTACCGGGGAGCTGTTTTTT
CAGGDRGVTGELFF
>TRBD1|NA|TRBV19|TRBJ1-6
TGTGCCACGGGGGACAGGAACAATTCACCCCTCCACTTT
CATGDRNNSPLHF
>NA|NA|TRBV7-8|TRBJ1-6
TGCGCCAGCAGCCAAGGGCCCCGTGGCAGGGGCGCTTGGCGGGACTCACCCCTCCACTTT
CASSQGPRGRGAWRDSPLHF
>NA|many|TRBV5-1|TRBJ2-2
TGCGCCAGCAGCTTGGAGCCCATGGACACCGGGGAGCTGTTTTTT
CASSLEPMDTGELFF
>TRBD2|many|TRBV29-1|TRBJ2-2
TGCAGCGCGGGGCGGGGGAGAGGCACCGGGGAGCTGTTTTTT
CSAGRGRGTGELFF
>TRBD1|few|TRBV2|TRBJ1-1
TGTGCCAGCCAGACAGGGGCAAACACTGAAGCTTTCTTT
CASQTGANTEAFF
>TRBD1|many|TRBV5-6|TRBJ2-5
TGTGCCAGCAGCTCCCAGGGGGCGACCCAGTACTTC
CASSSQGATQYF
>TRBD1|NA|TRBV29-1|TRBJ1-1
TGCAGCGTTGGTGTCGGGACAGACATGAGCACTGAAGCTTTCTTT
CSVGVGTDMSTEAFF
>NA|NA|TRBV7-9|TRBJ1-2
TGTGCCAGCAGCTACATGGCCGGACAGCACTATGGCTACACCTTC
CASSYMAGQHYGYTF
>NA|NA|TRBV11-2|TRBJ2-5
TGTGCCAGCAGCCGCGTTTTGCTGGGCCAGTACTTC
CASSRVLLGQYF
>TRBD2|once|TRBV29-1|TRBJ2-7
TGCAGCGTTGAAGGCAAGGGACTAGCGGGATCCTACGAGCAGTACTTC
CSVEGKGLAGSYEQYF
>NA|many|TRBV5-1|TRBJ1-2
TGCGCCAGCGGAGGACAGAACTATGGCTACACCTTC
CASGGQNYGYTF
>TRBD1|NA|TRBV20-1|TRBJ2-5
TGCAGTGCTCGACAGGGGGCGTTGGAGACCCAGTACTTC
CSARQGALETQYF
>TRBD2|NA|TRBV20-1|TRBJ2-5
TGCAGTGCTAGAGTCACTAACGTCCAGCGGGAGGGGGGAAAGACCCAGTACTTC
CSARVTNVQREGGKTQYF
>NA|NA|TRBV4-1|TRBJ1-1
TGCGCCAGCAGCCAAGAGTTCGGGAACCCGAACACTGAAGCTTTCTTT
CASSQEFGNPNTEAFF
>NA|many|TRBV19|TRBJ1-1
TGTGCCAGTAGTGTGGGGTTTAAATTGGCCAACACTGAAGCTTTCTTT
CASSVGFKLANTEAFF
>NA|few|TRBV19|TRBJ1-1
TGTGCCAGTAGTATAAACCACTATAGCGACACTGAAGCTTTCTTT
CASSINHYSDTEAFF
>NA|NA|TRBV29-1|TRBJ2-7
TGCAGCGTTGAAGGCGGTTGGGGTAGGAGCGGAGATTACGAGCAGTACTTC
CSVEGGWGRSGDYEQYF
>NA|many|TRBV7-9|TRBJ1-4
TGTGCCAGCAGCTTTACTATTGAAGAAAAACTGTTTTTT
CASSFTIEEKLFF
>NA|many|TRBV9|TRBJ1-6
TGTGCCAGCAGTGGACAGATGAATAATTCACCCCTCCACTTT
CASSGQMNNSPLHF
>NA|many|TRBV29-1|TRBJ2-5
TGCAGTGTACTGGGCCAAGAGACCCAGTACTTC
CSVLGQETQYF
>NA|NA|TRBV5-1|TRBJ1-1
TGCGCCAGCAGCGGGACCGGGACGTTCACCGAAGCTTTCTTT
CASSGTGTFTEAFF
>NA|many|TRBV10-2|TRBJ2-5
TGCGCCAGCAGTGAGTACGGAAGAGAGACCCAGTACTTC
CASSEYGRETQYF
>NA|many|TRBV20-1|TRBJ1-5
TGCAGTGCTAGTAAAGGGGACTATCAGCCCCAGCATTTT
CSASKGDYQPQHF
>TRBD1|NA|TRBV10-3|TRBJ1-2
TGTGCCATTGCCAACAGGGACAGTGCATATGGCTACACCTTC
CAIANRDSAYGYTF
>NA|many|TRBV4-1|TRBJ2-5
TGCGCCAGCAGCCAAGAGGGGGAGACCCAGTACTTC
CASSQEGETQYF
>TRBD2|many|TRBV6-5|TRBJ2-7
TGTGCCAGCAGTGGAGCGGGAGTTTCTAGCGAGCAGTACTTC
CASSGAGVSSEQYF
>NA|NA|TRBV10-2|TRBJ1-5
TGTGCCAGTAGTATTTTGGGCGTACGGCAGCCCCAGCATTTT
CASSILGVRQPQHF
>NA|many|TRBV6-5|TRBJ1-1
TGTGCCAGCAGTTACTCGGGCCAGAGGACTTTCTTT
CASSYSGQRTFF
>TRBD2|once|TRBV10-3|TRBJ2-2
TGTGCCATCAGTGAGTCTGGGACTAGCGGGGAGCTGTTTTTT
CAISESGTSGELFF
>NA|NA|TRBV29-1|TRBJ1-4
TGCAGCGTTGAAGAAGGGTCGGGAGAAAAACTGTTTTTT
CSVEEGSGEKLFF
>NA|few|TRBV12-3/TRBV12-4|TRBJ2-3
TGTGCCAGCAGTTTAGCGACCTTCTCCACAGATACGCAGTATTTT
CASSLATFSTDTQYF